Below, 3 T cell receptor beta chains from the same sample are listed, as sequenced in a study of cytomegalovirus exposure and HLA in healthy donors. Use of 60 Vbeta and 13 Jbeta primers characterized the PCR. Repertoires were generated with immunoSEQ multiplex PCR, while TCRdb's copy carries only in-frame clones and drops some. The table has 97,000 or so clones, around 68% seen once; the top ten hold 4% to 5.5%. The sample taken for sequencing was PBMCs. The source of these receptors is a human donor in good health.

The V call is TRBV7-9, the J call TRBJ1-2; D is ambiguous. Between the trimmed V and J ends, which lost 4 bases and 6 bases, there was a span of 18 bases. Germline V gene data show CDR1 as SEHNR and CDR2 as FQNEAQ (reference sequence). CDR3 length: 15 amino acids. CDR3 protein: CASSSMEVTDHGYTF. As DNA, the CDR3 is TGTGCCAGCAGCTCCATGGAGGTTACTGATCATGGCTACACCTTC.

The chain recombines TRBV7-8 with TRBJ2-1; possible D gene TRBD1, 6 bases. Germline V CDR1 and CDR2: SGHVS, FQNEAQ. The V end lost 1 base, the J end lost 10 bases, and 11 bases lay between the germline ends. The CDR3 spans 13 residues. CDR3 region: CASSLGQENEQFF. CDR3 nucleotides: TGTGCCAGCAGCTTAGGACAGGAAAACGAGCAGTTCTTC.

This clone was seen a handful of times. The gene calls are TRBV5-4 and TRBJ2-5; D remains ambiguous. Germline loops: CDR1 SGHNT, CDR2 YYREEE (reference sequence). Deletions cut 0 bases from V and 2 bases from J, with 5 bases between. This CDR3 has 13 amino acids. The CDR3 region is CASSLGQQETQYF. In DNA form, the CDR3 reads TGTGCCAGCAGCTTGGGACAACAAGAGACCCAGTACTTC.